Below, 7 T cell receptor beta chains from the same sample are listed, as sequenced in a study of T cell clonotyping in hematopoietic cell transplantation. Time point here: recipient sample about 28 days before transplant, after cytoreduction. Some clones are missing from TCRdb's copy, which holds only in-frame ones; the method was immunoSEQ multiplex PCR. In the table there are approximately 11,000 clones, 80% to 95% of which are singletons. The sequenced sample was peripheral blood mononuclear cells, obtained before stem cell transplant. The receptors here all came from a woman aged 40 to 49 with acute myeloid leukemia. Some clones in this sample may be carry-over from other donors' samples.

The chain employs TRBV7-3 and TRBJ2-2; D gene ambiguous. Trimming cost V 0 bases and J 1 base, with 9 bases left between them. The CDR3 contains 16 residues. Germline CDR1 is SGHTA and CDR2 is FQGTGA. CDR3 residues: CASSLTGSRNTGELFF. Written as DNA, the CDR3 is TGTGCCAGCAGCTTAACAGGTAGCCGGAACACCGGGGAGCTGTTTTTT. Drawing the rest from reference TRBV7-3 and TRBJ2-2, the complete variable domain is GAGVSQTPSNKVTEKGKYVELRCDPISGHTALYWYRQSLGQGPEFLIYFQGTGAADDSGLPNDRFFAVRPEGSVSTLKIQRTERGDSAVYLCASSLTGSRNTGELFFGEGSRLTVL.

V is TRBV7-6 and J is TRBJ2-7; no definite D call. V lost 1 base and J 1 base, leaving 8 bases between the germline ends. The CDR3 loop spans 14 amino acids. Per germline, CDR1 SGHVS and CDR2 FNYEAQ. The CDR3 here is CASSLESASYEQYF. The CDR3 DNA follows: TGTGCCAGCAGCTTAGAGTCAGCTTCCTACGAGCAGTACTTC.

The V call is TRBV7-2, the J call TRBJ2-5, with TRBD1 matching over 12 bases. The CDR3 totals 15 residues. The junction had 7 bases not matched to a gene; V was cut back by 6 bases and J by 5 bases. Germline CDR1 is SGHTA and CDR2 is FQGNSA. The chain's CDR3 is CASRLGTGGLETQYF. CDR3 nucleotide sequence: TGTGCCAGCAGATTGGGGACAGGGGGCTTGGAGACCCAGTACTTC. Using reference TRBV7-2 and TRBJ2-5 for the parts outside the CDR3, the full variable domain is GAGVSQSPSNKVTEKGKDVELRCDPISGHTALYWYRQSLGQGLEFLIYFQGNSAPDKSGLPSDRFSAERTGGSVSTLTIQRTQQEDSAVYLCASRLGTGGLETQYFGPGTRLLVL.

The V and J genes are TRBV19 and TRBJ1-5; D is perhaps TRBD1 (6 bases). The V and J ends lost 5 bases and 0 bases respectively, with 11 bases between them. This CDR3 has 15 residues. Germline assignment: CDR1 LNHDA and CDR2 SQIVND (reference sequence). The DNA of the CDR3 is TGTGCCAGTAGTCTTCAGGGGCATAGCAATCAGCCCCAGCATTTT. This encodes CASSLQGHSNQPQHF.

This clone was seen only once. The chain has TRBV13 and TRBJ1-2, with D unclear. Germline V CDR1 and CDR2: PRHDT, FYEKMQ (reference sequence). Trimming shortened V by 3 bases and J by 3 bases, and 8 bases separated the two germline ends. The CDR3 runs 13 residues. For the CDR3, the DNA is TGTGCCAGCAGCTTGGGCGAGGACTATGGCTACACCTTC. This sequence encodes CASSLGEDYGYTF.

V gene TRBV29-1 combines with J gene TRBJ2-3; the match to TRBD1 covers 8 bases. The germline V gene encodes CDR1 SQVTM and CDR2 ANQGSEA. The CDR3 extends over 14 amino acids. Trimming removed 8 bases from V and 4 bases from J; junction bases left unmatched: 11. The CDR3 here is CSSRGRRAADTQYF. CDR3 DNA sequence: TGCAGCTCCAGGGGGCGCAGAGCGGCAGATACGCAGTATTTT.

The chain joins TRBV30 to TRBJ1-2; TRBD1 aligns across 7 bases. Germline CDR1 is GTSNPN and CDR2 is SVGIG (reference sequence). V shed 2 bases and J 12 bases; nucleotides not matched to a gene: 6. The CDR3 has 11 residues. The CDR3 is CAWSLQGSDTF. The CDR3 coding sequence is TGTGCCTGGAGTCTACAGGGGAGCGACACCTTC.